A selection of T cell receptor beta chains follows, all from one sample in a study of blood T cells in healthy people across ages. A single record per CDR3 protein comes from TCRdb applying MiXCR to the 5' RACE reads. The sample holds fewer than 2 million distinct CDR3 sequences, about 39% seen once. The sequenced material came from blood. The receptors here all came from a human donor in good health. Each CDR3 is given with its conserved first and last residue. A D gene is named only where the DNA matches it firmly. Clone size is not always given. Where it is, it says once, few, many or a class for expanded clones.

J: TRBJ1-2; V: TRBV20-1; D: NA; size: NA; CDR3: CSANRVVGTGYTF; DNA: TGCAGTGCTAACAGGGTTGTGGGTACTGGCTACACCTTC
J: TRBJ2-2; V: TRBV7-7; D: TRBD1; size: NA; CDR3: CASSYGTGNTGELFF; DNA: TGTGCCAGCAGCTATGGGACAGGAAACACCGGGGAGCTGTTTTTT
J: TRBJ1-3; V: TRBV20-1; D: NA; size: NA; CDR3: CSASRQLSGNTIYF; DNA: TGCAGTGCTAGTCGTCAGCTCTCTGGAAACACCATATATTTT
J: TRBJ1-2; V: TRBV10-3; D: NA; size: NA; CDR3: CAISRLGQDQEGYTF; DNA: TGTGCCATCAGCCGACTTGGGCAGGATCAAGAAGGCTACACCTTC
J: TRBJ1-2; V: TRBV10-3; D: TRBD1; size: NA; CDR3: CAISAWDRAANYGYTF; DNA: TGTGCCATCAGTGCGTGGGACAGGGCAGCGAACTATGGCTACACCTTC
J: TRBJ2-7; V: TRBV20-1; D: NA; size: few; CDR3: CSARDNARSYEQYF; DNA: TGCAGTGCTAGAGATAACGCCAGGTCCTACGAGCAGTACTTC
J: TRBJ1-2; V: TRBV5-1; D: TRBD1; size: NA; CDR3: CASSHGTGGRYGYTF; DNA: TGCGCCAGCAGCCACGGGACAGGGGGCCGATATGGCTACACCTTC
J: TRBJ1-6; V: TRBV11-1; D: NA; size: NA; CDR3: CASSQLPPGSTYNSPLHF; DNA: TGTGCCAGCAGCCAACTCCCCCCCGGGAGTACGTATAATTCACCCCTCCACTTT
J: TRBJ2-1; V: TRBV2; D: NA; size: few; CDR3: CASSVVGGNSYNEQFF; DNA: TGTGCCAGCAGTGTCGTAGGGGGTAACTCCTACAATGAGCAGTTCTTC
J: TRBJ2-1; V: TRBV4-3; D: TRBD2; size: NA; CDR3: CASSRRLAGGYEQFF; DNA: TGCGCCAGCAGCAGACGACTAGCGGGGGGCTATGAGCAGTTCTTC
J: TRBJ1-2; V: TRBV12-3/TRBV12-4; D: TRBD1; size: NA; CDR3: CASRQGGSYGYTF; DNA: TGTGCCAGCAGACAGGGGGGGAGCTATGGCTACACCTTC
J: TRBJ2-7; V: TRBV3-1; D: NA; size: few; CDR3: CASSHRNSYEQYF; DNA: TGTGCCAGCAGCCATCGGAATTCCTACGAGCAGTACTTC
J: TRBJ2-3; V: TRBV7-2; D: TRBD1; size: few; CDR3: CASSHPYRGQDTDTQYF; DNA: TGTGCCAGCAGCCACCCGTACAGGGGGCAGGACACAGATACGCAGTATTTT
J: TRBJ2-3; V: TRBV5-4; D: NA; size: NA; CDR3: CASSFGGPDTDTQYF; DNA: TGTGCCAGCAGCTTTGGGGGGCCCGACACAGATACGCAGTATTTT
J: TRBJ1-2; V: TRBV7-2; D: TRBD1; size: few; CDR3: CASSLDRAGSGGSGYTF; DNA: TGTGCCAGCAGCTTAGATCGGGCGGGATCAGGGGGCAGTGGCTACACCTTC
J: TRBJ2-4; V: TRBV7-3; D: NA; size: few; CDR3: CASSQSRGGIQYF; DNA: TGTGCCAGCAGTCAAAGTAGGGGCGGCATTCAGTACTTC
J: TRBJ2-3; V: TRBV20-1; D: NA; size: NA; CDR3: CSATTGRPSDTQYF; DNA: TGCAGTGCCACGACAGGCCGCCCCTCAGATACGCAGTATTTT
J: TRBJ2-7; V: TRBV20-1; D: NA; size: few; CDR3: CSARGTFSYEQYF; DNA: TGCAGTGCTAGGGGGACGTTCTCCTACGAGCAGTACTTC
J: TRBJ2-2; V: TRBV6-5; D: TRBD1; size: few; CDR3: CASSYTTGGRELFF; DNA: TGTGCCAGCAGTTACACGACAGGGGGCCGGGAGCTGTTTTTT
J: TRBJ2-7; V: TRBV5-1; D: NA; size: NA; CDR3: CASSLKGGQGHYEQYF; DNA: TGCGCCAGCAGCTTGAAGGGGGGCCAGGGGCACTACGAGCAGTACTTC
J: TRBJ2-3; V: TRBV7-2; D: TRBD2; size: few; CDR3: CASSLWSSGGDTQYF; DNA: TGTGCCAGCAGCTTATGGTCTAGCGGAGGAGATACGCAGTATTTT
J: TRBJ1-2; V: TRBV5-5; D: TRBD1; size: few; CDR3: CASSTDPGQGYGYTF; DNA: TGTGCCAGCAGCACGGACCCGGGACAGGGGTATGGCTACACCTTC
J: TRBJ2-7; V: TRBV20-1; D: NA; size: NA; CDR3: CSATLPGGVYEQYF; DNA: TGCAGTGCTACCCTTCCGGGCGGGGTCTACGAGCAGTACTTC
J: TRBJ2-7; V: TRBV7-2; D: TRBD2; size: few; CDR3: CASSLVNSGGGEQYF; DNA: TGTGCCAGCAGCTTAGTCAATAGCGGGGGTGGCGAGCAGTACTTC
J: TRBJ1-2; V: TRBV6-2/TRBV6-3; D: NA; size: few; CDR3: CASKLRQSPWGYTF; DNA: TGTGCCAGCAAGCTCCGACAGAGCCCTTGGGGCTACACCTTC
J: TRBJ2-7; V: TRBV27; D: NA; size: NA; CDR3: CASSYLGESYEQYF; DNA: TGTGCCAGCAGTTACCTGGGGGAATCCTACGAGCAGTACTTC
J: TRBJ2-5; V: TRBV29-1; D: NA; size: few; CDR3: CSVASLGVYQETQYF; DNA: TGCAGCGTTGCGTCCCTGGGGGTGTACCAAGAGACCCAGTACTTC
J: TRBJ1-2; V: TRBV6-1; D: TRBD1; size: few; CDR3: CASSDGTGDYGYTF; DNA: TGTGCCAGCAGTGACGGGACAGGAGACTATGGCTACACCTTC
J: TRBJ2-3; V: TRBV6-1; D: TRBD2; size: NA; CDR3: CASSLPPGLDTDTQYF; DNA: TGTGCCAGCAGCCTACCTCCGGGACTAGACACAGATACGCAGTATTTT
J: TRBJ2-1; V: TRBV18; D: TRBD2; size: few; CDR3: CASSPPSGVFVNEQFF; DNA: TGTGCCAGCTCACCGCCTAGCGGGGTCTTTGTGAATGAGCAGTTCTTC
J: TRBJ2-3; V: TRBV13; D: TRBD2; size: NA; CDR3: CASSSTSGAGTDTQYF; DNA: TGTGCCAGCAGCTCAACTAGCGGGGCGGGCACAGATACGCAGTATTTT
J: TRBJ2-7; V: TRBV29-1; D: TRBD1; size: few; CDR3: CSFCGQGPFWEQYF; DNA: TGCAGCTTCTGTGGACAGGGGCCCTTCTGGGAGCAGTACTTC
J: TRBJ2-3; V: TRBV6-5; D: NA; size: NA; CDR3: CASSTAGPATDTQYF; DNA: TGTGCCAGCAGTACCGCGGGACCGGCCACAGATACGCAGTATTTT
J: TRBJ2-7; V: TRBV7-9; D: TRBD1; size: few; CDR3: CASSLISGQGSHEQYF; DNA: TGTGCCAGCAGCTTAATATCGGGACAGGGGAGTCACGAGCAGTACTTC
J: TRBJ1-2; V: TRBV28; D: NA; size: many; CDR3: CASSFGGLGYGYTF; DNA: TGTGCCAGCAGTTTCGGGGGGCTGGGCTATGGCTACACCTTC
J: TRBJ2-7; V: TRBV7-8; D: NA; size: many; CDR3: CASSTDSSYEQYF; DNA: TGTGCCAGCAGCACGGACAGCTCCTACGAGCAGTACTTC
J: TRBJ2-3; V: TRBV29-1; D: NA; size: many; CDR3: CSVIGPYTALGRDTQYF; DNA: TGCAGCGTCATCGGACCTTACACGGCGTTGGGTCGAGATACGCAGTATTTT
J: TRBJ1-5; V: TRBV20-1; D: NA; size: NA; CDR3: CSARAVWGSSNQPQHF; DNA: TGCAGTGCTAGAGCTGTTTGGGGCAGTAGCAATCAGCCCCAGCATTTT
J: TRBJ1-2; V: TRBV7-2; D: TRBD1; size: NA; CDR3: CASSLVAGQNYGYTF; DNA: TGTGCCAGCAGCTTAGTGGCGGGACAGAACTATGGCTACACCTTC
J: TRBJ2-1; V: TRBV27; D: TRBD2; size: NA; CDR3: CASSNQRGGLNEQFF; DNA: TGTGCCAGCAGTAACCAGCGGGGGGGCCTCAATGAGCAGTTCTTC
J: TRBJ2-1; V: TRBV5-1; D: TRBD1; size: NA; CDR3: CASSSGQVADGQFF; DNA: TGCGCCAGCAGCTCGGGACAGGTTGCCGATGGGCAGTTCTTC
J: TRBJ1-2; V: TRBV10-3; D: TRBD1; size: NA; CDR3: CATSDRTGPLANYGYTF; DNA: TGTGCAACCAGTGATAGGACAGGGCCTCTGGCGAACTATGGCTACACCTTC
J: TRBJ2-2; V: TRBV7-9; D: NA; size: few; CDR3: CASSFSLTGELFF; DNA: TGTGCCAGCAGCTTTTCCCTCACCGGGGAGCTGTTTTTT
J: TRBJ1-4; V: TRBV11-2; D: NA; size: once; CDR3: CASSHMDSLGEKLFF; DNA: TGTGCCAGCAGCCACATGGACAGTTTAGGAGAAAAACTGTTTTTT
J: TRBJ2-1; V: TRBV14; D: NA; size: few; CDR3: CASSPARRGVSSEQFF; DNA: TGTGCCAGCAGCCCAGCCCGACGGGGAGTGTCGAGTGAGCAGTTCTTC
J: TRBJ1-1; V: TRBV7-8; D: NA; size: NA; CDR3: CASGQGGTEAFF; DNA: TGTGCCAGCGGCCAAGGGGGCACTGAAGCTTTCTTT
J: TRBJ2-1; V: TRBV29-1; D: NA; size: NA; CDR3: CSVEEVTDNEQFF; DNA: TGCAGCGTTGAAGAGGTGACGGACAATGAGCAGTTCTTC
J: TRBJ2-7; V: TRBV10-3; D: NA; size: NA; CDR3: CAISDPGQGPIYYEQYF; DNA: TGTGCCATCAGTGACCCTGGGCAGGGTCCAATCTACTACGAGCAGTACTTC
J: TRBJ2-5; V: TRBV27; D: TRBD2; size: NA; CDR3: CASSRTPSGETQYF; DNA: TGTGCCAGCAGCCGGACGCCTAGCGGAGAGACCCAGTACTTC